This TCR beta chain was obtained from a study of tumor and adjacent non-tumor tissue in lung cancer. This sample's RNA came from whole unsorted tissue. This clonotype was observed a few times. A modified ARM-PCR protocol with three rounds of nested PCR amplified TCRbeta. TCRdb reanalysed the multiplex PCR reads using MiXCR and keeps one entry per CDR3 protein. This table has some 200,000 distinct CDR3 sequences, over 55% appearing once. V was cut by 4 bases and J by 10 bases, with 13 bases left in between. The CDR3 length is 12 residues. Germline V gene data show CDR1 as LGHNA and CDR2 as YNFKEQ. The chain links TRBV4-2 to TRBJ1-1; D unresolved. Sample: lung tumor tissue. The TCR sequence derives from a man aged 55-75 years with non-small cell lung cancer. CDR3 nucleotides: TGTGCCAGCAGCCGGACCGGAAAGGGAGCTTTCTTT. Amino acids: CASSRTGKGAFF.